The sequence of this T cell receptor (beta chain) was determined in a study of T cell responses to AZD1222 COVID-19 vaccine. Study results and limitations: Once two AZD1222 doses were given, Spike-specific TCR breadth and depth went up. Clonal diversity may have been underestimated, and the donors were mostly white British, with more females than males.

Notes on this clone: Its antigen is undetermined.

Generated by immunoSEQ multiplex PCR, the TCRdb table keeps only in-frame clones and is missing some. Of under 250,000 clones in the sample, approximately 94% were seen once. Specimen: peripheral blood, collected on day 0 of MenACWY control vaccination. This TCR derives from an adult in good health.

Here the CDR3 DNA reads TGTGCCAGTGGCCCCGGGACAGCTTCCCAAGAGACCCAGTACTTC. Encoded protein: CASGPGTASQETQYF. V is TRBV19 and J is TRBJ2-5; 7 bases match TRBD1. Germline trimming cut 8 bases from V and 1 base from J; bases unmatched to any gene: 10. The CDR3 runs to 15 residues. Germline CDR1 reads LNHDA; CDR2 reads SQIVND (reference sequence).